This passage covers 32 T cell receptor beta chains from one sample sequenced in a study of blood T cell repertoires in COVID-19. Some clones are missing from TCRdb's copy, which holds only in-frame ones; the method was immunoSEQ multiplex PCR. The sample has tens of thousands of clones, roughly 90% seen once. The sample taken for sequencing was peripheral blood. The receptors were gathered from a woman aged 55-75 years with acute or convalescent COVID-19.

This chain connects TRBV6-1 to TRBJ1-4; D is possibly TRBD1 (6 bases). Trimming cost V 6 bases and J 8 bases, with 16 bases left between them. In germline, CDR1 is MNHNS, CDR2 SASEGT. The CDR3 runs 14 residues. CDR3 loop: CASSSMGAGEKLFF. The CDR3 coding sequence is TGTGCCAGCAGCTCGATGGGGGCAGGGGAAAAACTGTTTTTT.

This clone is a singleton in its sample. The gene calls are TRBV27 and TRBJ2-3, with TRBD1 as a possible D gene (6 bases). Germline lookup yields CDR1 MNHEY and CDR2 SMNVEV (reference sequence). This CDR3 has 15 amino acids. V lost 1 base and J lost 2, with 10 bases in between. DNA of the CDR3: TGTGCCAGCAGTTTATGGGGGCTGGCCACAGATACGCAGTATTTT. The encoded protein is CASSLWGLATDTQYF.

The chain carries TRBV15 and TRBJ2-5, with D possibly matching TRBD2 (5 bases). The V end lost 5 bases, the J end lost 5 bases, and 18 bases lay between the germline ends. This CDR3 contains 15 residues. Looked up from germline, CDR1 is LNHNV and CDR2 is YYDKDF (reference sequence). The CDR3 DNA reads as TGTGCCACCAGCGGACGGACTCGTCCCGGGGAGACCCAGTACTTC. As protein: CATSGRTRPGETQYF.

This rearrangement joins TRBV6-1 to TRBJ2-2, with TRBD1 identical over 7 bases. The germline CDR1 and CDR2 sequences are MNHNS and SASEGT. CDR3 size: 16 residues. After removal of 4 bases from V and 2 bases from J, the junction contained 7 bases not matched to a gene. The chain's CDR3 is CASSGGTAINTGELFF. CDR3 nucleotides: TGTGCCAGCAGTGGGGGGACAGCAATTAACACCGGGGAGCTGTTTTTT.

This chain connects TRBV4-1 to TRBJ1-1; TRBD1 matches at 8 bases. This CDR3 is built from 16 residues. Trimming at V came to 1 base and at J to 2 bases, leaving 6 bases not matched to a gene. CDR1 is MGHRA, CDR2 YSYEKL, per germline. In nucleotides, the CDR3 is TGCGCCAGCAGCCAAGTATTGACAGGGGTAAACACTGAAGCTTTCTTT. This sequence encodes CASSQVLTGVNTEAFF.

DNA of the CDR3: TGTGCCAGCACCGCCGCGGGGGCGGGCACTGAAGCTTTCTTT. This sequence encodes CASTAAGAGTEAFF. The chain has TRBV6-5 and TRBJ1-1, with D maybe TRBD1 (6 bases). The ends were cut back, 7 bases at V and 4 bases at J, with 16 bases in the middle. Germline V gives CDR1 MNHEY, CDR2 SVGAGI. This CDR3 has 14 residues.

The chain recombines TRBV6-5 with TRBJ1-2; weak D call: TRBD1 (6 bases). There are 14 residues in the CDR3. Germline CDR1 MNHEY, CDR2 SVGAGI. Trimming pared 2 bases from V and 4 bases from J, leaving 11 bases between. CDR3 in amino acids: CASSYLQGSYGYTF. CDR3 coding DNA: TGTGCCAGCAGTTACCTACAGGGCAGCTATGGCTACACCTTC.

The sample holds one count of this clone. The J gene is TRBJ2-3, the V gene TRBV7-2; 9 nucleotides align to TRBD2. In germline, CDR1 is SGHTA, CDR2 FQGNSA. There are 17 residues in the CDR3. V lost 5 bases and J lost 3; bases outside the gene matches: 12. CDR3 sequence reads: CASSPRGAGGPTDTQYF. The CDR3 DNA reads TGTGCCAGCAGCCCCCGCGGGGCGGGAGGGCCTACAGATACGCAGTATTTT.

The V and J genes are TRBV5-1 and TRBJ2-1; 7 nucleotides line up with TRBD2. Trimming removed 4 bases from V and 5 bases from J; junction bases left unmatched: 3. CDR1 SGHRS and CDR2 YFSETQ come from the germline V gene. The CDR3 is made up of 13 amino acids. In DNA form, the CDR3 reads TGCGCCAGCAGCGGCGGGAGACACAATGAGCAGTTCTTC. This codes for CASSGGRHNEQFF.

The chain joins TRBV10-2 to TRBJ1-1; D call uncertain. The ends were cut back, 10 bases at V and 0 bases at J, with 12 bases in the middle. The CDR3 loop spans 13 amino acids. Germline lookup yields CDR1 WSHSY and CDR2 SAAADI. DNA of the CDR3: TGCGCCACCTCGCTGGGAGTGAACACTGAAGCTTTCTTT. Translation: CATSLGVNTEAFF.

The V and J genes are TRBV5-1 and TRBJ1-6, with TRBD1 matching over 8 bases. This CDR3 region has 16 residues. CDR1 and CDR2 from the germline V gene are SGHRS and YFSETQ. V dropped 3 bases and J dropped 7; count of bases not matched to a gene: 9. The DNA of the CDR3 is TGCGCCAGCAGCTCGTCGACAGGGGATGGCAATTCACCCCTCCACTTT. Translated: CASSSSTGDGNSPLHF.

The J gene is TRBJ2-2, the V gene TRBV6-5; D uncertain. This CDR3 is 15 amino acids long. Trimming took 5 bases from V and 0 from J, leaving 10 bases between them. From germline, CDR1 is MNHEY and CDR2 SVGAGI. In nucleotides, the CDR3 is TGTGCCAGCAGTACAAGACTCTCGAACACCGGGGAGCTGTTTTTT. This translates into CASSTRLSNTGELFF.

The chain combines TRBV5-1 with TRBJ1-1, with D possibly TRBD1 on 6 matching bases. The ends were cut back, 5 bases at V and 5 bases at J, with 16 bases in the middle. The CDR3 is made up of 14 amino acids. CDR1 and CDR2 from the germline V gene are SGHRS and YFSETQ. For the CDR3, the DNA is TGCGCCAGCAGTCCAGGACAGTTGGGAACTGAAGCTTTCTTT. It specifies CASSPGQLGTEAFF. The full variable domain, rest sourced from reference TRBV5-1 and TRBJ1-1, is KAGVTQTPRYLIKTRGQQVTLSCSPISGHRSVSWYQQTPGQGLQFLFEYFSETQRNKGNFPGRFSGRQFSNSRSEMNVSTLELGDSALYLCASSPGQLGTEAFFGQGTRLTVV.

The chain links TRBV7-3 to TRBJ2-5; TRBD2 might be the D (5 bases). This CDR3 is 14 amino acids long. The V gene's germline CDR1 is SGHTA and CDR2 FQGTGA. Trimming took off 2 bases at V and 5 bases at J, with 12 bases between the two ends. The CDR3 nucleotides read TGTGCCAGCAGCTTACGGGGTCGGACGGAGACCCAGTACTTC. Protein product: CASSLRGRTETQYF.

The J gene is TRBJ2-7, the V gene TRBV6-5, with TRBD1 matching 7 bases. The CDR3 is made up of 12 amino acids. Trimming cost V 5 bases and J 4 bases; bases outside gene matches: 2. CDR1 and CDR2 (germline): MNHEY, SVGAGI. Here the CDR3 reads CASSQTGYEQYV. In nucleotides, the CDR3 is TGTGCCAGCAGTCAGACAGGGTACGAGCAGTACGTC.

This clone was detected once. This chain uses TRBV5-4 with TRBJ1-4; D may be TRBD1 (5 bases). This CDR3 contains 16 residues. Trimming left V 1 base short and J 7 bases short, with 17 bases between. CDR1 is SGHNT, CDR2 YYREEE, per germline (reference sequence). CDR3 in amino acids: CASSLTGTRRSEKLFF. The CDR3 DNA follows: TGTGCCAGCAGCTTGACCGGGACTCGACGGAGTGAAAAACTGTTTTTT.

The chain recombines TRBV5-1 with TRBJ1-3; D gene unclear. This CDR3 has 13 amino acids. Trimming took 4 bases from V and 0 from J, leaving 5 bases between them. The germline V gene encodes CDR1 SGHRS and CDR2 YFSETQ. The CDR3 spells CASSEDSGNTIYF. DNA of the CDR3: TGCGCCAGCAGCGAGGACTCTGGAAACACCATATATTTT.

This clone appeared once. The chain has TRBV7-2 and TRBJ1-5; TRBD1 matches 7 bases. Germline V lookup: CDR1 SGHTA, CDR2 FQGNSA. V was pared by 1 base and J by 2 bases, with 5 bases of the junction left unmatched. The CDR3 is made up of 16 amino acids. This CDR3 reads CASSLGGQMGNQPQHF. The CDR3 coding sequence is TGTGCCAGCAGCTTAGGGGGACAGATGGGCAATCAGCCCCAGCATTTT.

Here the CDR3 DNA reads TGTGCAAGACTATCCGGACAGGGGATATATGGCAATCAGCCCCAGCATTTT. Translation: CARLSGQGIYGNQPQHF. The rearrangement links TRBV12-2 to TRBJ1-5; the table calls TRBD1, which could not be checked here. TRBV12-2 is deemed a pseudogene. This CDR3 spans 17 amino acids.

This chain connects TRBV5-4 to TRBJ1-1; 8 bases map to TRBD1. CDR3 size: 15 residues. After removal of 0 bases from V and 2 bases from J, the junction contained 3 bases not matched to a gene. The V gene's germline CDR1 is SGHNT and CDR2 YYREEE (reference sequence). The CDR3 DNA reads TGTGCCAGCAGCTTGGGTGGACAGGGAAACACTGAAGCTTTCTTT. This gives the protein CASSLGGQGNTEAFF.

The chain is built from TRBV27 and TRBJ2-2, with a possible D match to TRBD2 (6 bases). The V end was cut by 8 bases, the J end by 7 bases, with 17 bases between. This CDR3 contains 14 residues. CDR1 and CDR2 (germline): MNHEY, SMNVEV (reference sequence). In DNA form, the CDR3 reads TGTGCCAGCTCCTATGGAGGGCTGGGCGGGGAGCTGTTTTTT. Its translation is CASSYGGLGGELFF.

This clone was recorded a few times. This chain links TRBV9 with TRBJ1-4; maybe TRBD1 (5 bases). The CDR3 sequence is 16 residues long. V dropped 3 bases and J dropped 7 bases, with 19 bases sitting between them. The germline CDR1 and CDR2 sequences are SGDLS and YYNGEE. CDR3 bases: TGTGCCAGCAGCGGTGGAGTCGGAGGGGCCGGTGAAAAACTGTTTTTT. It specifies CASSGGVGGAGEKLFF.

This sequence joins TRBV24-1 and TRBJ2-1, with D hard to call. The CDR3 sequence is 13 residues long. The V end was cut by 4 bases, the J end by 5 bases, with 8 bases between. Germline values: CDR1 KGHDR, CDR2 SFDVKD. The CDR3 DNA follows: TGTGCCACCAGTGACCCTAGACACAATGAGCAGTTCTTC. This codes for CATSDPRHNEQFF.

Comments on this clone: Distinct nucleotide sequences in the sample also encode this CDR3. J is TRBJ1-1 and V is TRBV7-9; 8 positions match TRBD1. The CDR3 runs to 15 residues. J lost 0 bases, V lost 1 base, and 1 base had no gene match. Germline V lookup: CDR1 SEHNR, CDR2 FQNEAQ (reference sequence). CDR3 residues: CASSLGTGMNTEAFF. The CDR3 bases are TGTGCCAGCAGCTTAGGGACAGGGATGAACACTGAAGCTTTCTTT.

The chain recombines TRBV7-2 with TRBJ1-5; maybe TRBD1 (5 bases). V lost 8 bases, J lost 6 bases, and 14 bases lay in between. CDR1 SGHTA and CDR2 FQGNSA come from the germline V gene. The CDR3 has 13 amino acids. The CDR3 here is CASSLRTPQPQHF. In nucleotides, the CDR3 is TGTGCCAGCTCCCTCAGGACACCTCAGCCCCAGCATTTT.

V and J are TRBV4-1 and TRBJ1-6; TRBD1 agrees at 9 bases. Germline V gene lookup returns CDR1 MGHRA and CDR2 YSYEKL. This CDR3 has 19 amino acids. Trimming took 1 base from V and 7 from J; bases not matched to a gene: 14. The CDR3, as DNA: TGCGCCAGCAGCCAAGGGGGACAGGGAGGCAACTTAGCAAATTCACCCCTCCACTTT. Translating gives CASSQGGQGGNLANSPLHF.

This CDR3 reads CASSGQGSGELFF. CDR3 nucleotides: TGTGCCAGCAGCGGACAGGGATCCGGGGAGCTGTTTTTT. This sequence joins TRBV11-2 and TRBJ2-2, with 8 bases fitting TRBD1. CDR1 and CDR2 (germline): SGHAT, FQNNGV. This CDR3 comprises 13 residues. Unmatched junction bases numbered 2, after V lost 5 bases and J lost 6 bases.

This chain's CDR3 is CASSCQEPGTLSNQPQHF. CDR3 DNA: TGTGCCAGCAGCTGTCAAGAACCCGGGACACTTAGCAATCAGCCCCAGCATTTT. V usage is TRBV3-1 (or the pseudogene TRBV3-2) and J usage is TRBJ1-5; TRBD1 is a possible D gene (6 bases). V was shortened by 5 bases and J by 0 bases, with 20 bases between the two germline ends. This CDR3 region has 18 residues. Germline V CDR1 and CDR2: LGHDT, YNNKEL (reference sequence).

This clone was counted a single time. CDR3 in amino acids: CAIIRDRNTEAFF. CDR3 coding DNA: TGTGCCATCATTCGGGACAGGAACACTGAAGCTTTCTTT. The chain combines TRBV10-3 with TRBJ1-1, with 7 bases fitting TRBD1. The CDR3 runs 13 residues. Losses at the gene ends were 7 bases for V and 1 base for J; bases not matched to a gene: 3. The germline gives CDR1 ENHRY, CDR2 SYGVKD.

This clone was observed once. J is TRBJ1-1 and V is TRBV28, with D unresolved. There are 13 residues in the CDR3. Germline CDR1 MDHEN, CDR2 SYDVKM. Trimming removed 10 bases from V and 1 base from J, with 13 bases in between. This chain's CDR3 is CATKLFGNTEAFF. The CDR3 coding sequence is TGTGCCACTAAACTGTTCGGGAACACTGAAGCTTTCTTT. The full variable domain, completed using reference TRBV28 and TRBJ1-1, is DVKVTQSSRYLVKRTGEKVFLECVQDMDHENMFWYRQDPGLGLRLIYFSYDVKMKEKGDIPEGYSVSREKKERFSLILESASTNQTSMYLCATKLFGNTEAFFGQGTRLTVV.

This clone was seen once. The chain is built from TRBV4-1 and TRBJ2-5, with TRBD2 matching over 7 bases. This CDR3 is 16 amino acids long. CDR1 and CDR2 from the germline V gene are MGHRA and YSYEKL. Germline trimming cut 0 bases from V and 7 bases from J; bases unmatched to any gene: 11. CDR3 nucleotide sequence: TGCGCCAGCAGCCAAGACTCCTTTGGGGGGGGAGGGACCCAGTACTTC. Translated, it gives CASSQDSFGGGGTQYF.

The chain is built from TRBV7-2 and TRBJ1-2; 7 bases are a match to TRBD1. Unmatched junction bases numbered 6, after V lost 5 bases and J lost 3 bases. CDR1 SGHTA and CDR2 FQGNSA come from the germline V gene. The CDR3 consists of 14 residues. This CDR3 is CASSLQGTDYGYTF. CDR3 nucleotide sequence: TGTGCCAGCAGCCTACAGGGGACAGACTATGGCTACACCTTC.